The 27 T cell receptor beta chains presented below share a single source sample, sequenced in a study of cytomegalovirus exposure and HLA in healthy donors. Profiled with immunoSEQ multiplex PCR; TCRdb holds only in-frame clones, not every one. This sample has about 130,000 clones, with about 88% found just once. Sequences were obtained from PBMCs. These receptors all stem from a woman between 18 and 29 years old in good health and CMV-seronegative.

The chain employs TRBV12-5 and TRBJ2-5; no definite D call. The germline V gene has CDR1 LGHNT and CDR2 FRNRAP. CDR3 length: 15 amino acids. With 3 bases removed from V and 5 bases from J, the gap between germline ends came to 16 bases. CDR3 protein: CASGFQVFGFETQYF. In DNA form, the CDR3 reads TGTGCTAGTGGTTTCCAGGTTTTCGGATTTGAGACCCAGTACTTC.

This clone was counted only a few times. This sequence joins TRBV19 and TRBJ2-1; weak D call: TRBD2 (6 bases). The germline V gene encodes CDR1 LNHDA and CDR2 SQIVND (reference sequence). V was clipped by 6 bases and J by 0 bases, with 6 bases between them. The CDR3 runs to 13 residues. CDR3: CASRRGSYNEQFF. The CDR3 bases are TGTGCCAGTAGGCGGGGCTCCTACAATGAGCAGTTCTTC.

The genes are TRBV5-1 and TRBJ2-2, with D perhaps TRBD1 (6 bases). V was pared by 3 bases and J by 0 bases, with 12 bases between. Germline CDR1 reads SGHRS; CDR2 reads YFSETQ. This CDR3 has 16 amino acids. The CDR3 DNA sequence: TGCGCCAGCAGCTCCCGGACAGCAACGAACACCGGGGAGCTGTTTTTT. This sequence encodes CASSSRTATNTGELFF.

The rearrangement joins TRBV5-6 to TRBJ1-5, with unresolved D. The germline gives CDR1 SGHDT, CDR2 YYEEEE. CDR3 length: 14 amino acids. Trimming removed 1 base from V and 0 bases from J, with 5 bases in between. In DNA form, the CDR3 reads TGTGCCAGCAGCTTGTTCATTAGCAATCAGCCCCAGCATTTT. Translating gives CASSLFISNQPQHF.

This clone was detected only once. The chain has TRBV10-2 and TRBJ1-2; maybe TRBD1 (5 bases). Per the germline V gene, CDR1 is WSHSY and CDR2 is SAAADI. CDR3 length equals 14 residues. V lost 6 bases and J lost 4, with 15 bases in between. The CDR3 coding sequence is TGCGCCAGCAGCGCCGCTCGGGGGAGCTATGGCTACACCTTC. Amino acids: CASSAARGSYGYTF.

This chain uses TRBV13 with TRBJ1-2; D possibly corresponds to TRBD1 (6 bases). The CDR3 totals 13 residues. Trimming stripped 7 bases from V and 4 bases from J, with 13 bases between. Germline V CDR1 and CDR2: PRHDT, FYEKMQ (reference sequence). CDR3 DNA sequence: TGTGCCAGCACCTCCGCACAGGGCTATGGCTACACCTTC. Its protein is CASTSAQGYGYTF.

This clone was seen a single time. Other DNA sequences in this specimen translate into the identical CDR3. J is TRBJ1-2 and V is TRBV9, with D unclear. Germline V gene data show CDR1 as SGDLS and CDR2 as YYNGEE. The CDR3 sequence is 13 residues long. The V end lost 0 bases, the J end lost 2 bases, and 5 bases lay between the germline ends. The CDR3 DNA is TGTGCCAGCAGCGTAGCCGGGAACTATGGCTACACCTTC. Encoded protein: CASSVAGNYGYTF. Drawing the rest from reference TRBV9 and TRBJ1-2, the complete variable domain is DSGVTQTPKHLITATGQRVTLRCSPRSGDLSVYWYQQSLDQGLQFLIQYYNGEERAKGNILERFSAQQFPDLHSELNLSSLELGDSALYFCASSVAGNYGYTFGSGTRLTVV.

The CDR3 sequence: CASSILAPSGGPYEQYF. The CDR3 DNA reads as TGTGCCAGTAGTATTCTCGCCCCTAGCGGGGGGCCTTACGAGCAGTACTTC. The J gene is TRBJ2-7, the V gene TRBV19; TRBD2 agrees at 11 bases. CDR1 LNHDA and CDR2 SQIVND come from the germline V gene (reference sequence). The CDR3 loop spans 17 amino acids. J lost 4 bases, V lost 3 bases, and 11 bases had no gene match.

This clone is a singleton in its sample. An end of the junction differs from the germline gene, which may be a read error. The rearrangement joins TRBV4-1 to TRBJ2-4, with D uncertain. CDR1 is MGHRA, CDR2 YSYEKL, per germline. The CDR3 contains 14 residues. The CDR3 loop reads CASSQDTPGSVRVF. For the CDR3, the DNA is TGCGCCAGCAGCCAAGATACCCCCGGGTCTGTCAGAGTCTTC.

This chain uses TRBV5-6 with TRBJ2-1; the D is unclear. Germline V gene data show CDR1 as SGHDT and CDR2 as YYEEEE. V lost 0 bases to trimming and J lost 6 bases, with 10 bases between them. This CDR3 is 14 amino acids long. DNA for the CDR3: TGTGCCAGCAGCTTGGAAGGAGTTGGCAATGAGCAGTTCTTC. This gives the protein CASSLEGVGNEQFF.

The chain is built from TRBV11-2 and TRBJ2-5, with 7 bases that match TRBD1. The ends lost 4 bases at V and 2 bases at J; junction bases unmatched: 4. Germline CDR1 is SGHAT and CDR2 is FQNNGV. The CDR3 contains 14 residues. The CDR3 DNA is TGTGCCAGCAGCTCTCGGACAGGACAAGAGACCCAGTACTTC. As protein: CASSSRTGQETQYF.

A word on this clone: The germline gene is not matched at one end of the junction; a read error may be the cause. This chain uses TRBV9 with TRBJ1-2; no clear D. The CDR3 loop spans 13 amino acids. Germline V lookup: CDR1 SGDLS, CDR2 YYNGEE. Written as DNA, the CDR3 is TGTGCCAGCAGCGTAGATGTTATGGACTCCGCATTCTTC. As protein: CASSVDVMDSAFF. The entire variable domain, with the rest obtained from reference TRBV9 and TRBJ1-2, is as follows: DSGVTQTPKHLITATGQRVTLRCSPRSGDLSVYWYQQSLDQGLQFLIQYYNGEERAKGNILERFSAQQFPDLHSELNLSSLELGDSALYFCASSVDVMDSAFFGSGTRLTVV.

This chain connects TRBV5-1 to TRBJ2-7, with 7 nucleotides matching TRBD1. The V gene's germline CDR1 is SGHRS and CDR2 YFSETQ. J gave up 3 bases and V 1 base, and 4 bases lay outside the gene matches. The CDR3 consists of 14 residues. DNA for the CDR3: TGCGCCAGCAGCTTGAACCGGGACAGCTACGAGCAGTACTTC. This gives the protein CASSLNRDSYEQYF.

This chain connects TRBV27 to TRBJ2-1; possible D gene TRBD2, 7 bases. Trimming stripped 0 bases from V and 6 bases from J, with 15 bases between. This CDR3 is 16 amino acids long. CDR1 is MNHEY, CDR2 SMNVEV, per germline (reference sequence). The CDR3 spells CASSLSGGGGRNEQFF. As DNA, the CDR3 is TGTGCCAGCAGTTTATCGGGTGGGGGGGGCCGCAATGAGCAGTTCTTC.

This clone was recorded once. The chain is built from TRBV6-5 and TRBJ2-3; 8 nucleotides align to TRBD1. V was pared by 1 base and J by 1 base, with 1 base of the junction left unmatched. The germline V gene has CDR1 MNHEY and CDR2 SVGAGI. CDR3 length equals 15 residues. The CDR3 here is CASSYWGQGTDTQYF. For the CDR3, the DNA is TGTGCCAGCAGTTACTGGGGACAGGGCACAGATACGCAGTATTTT.

The chain employs TRBV13 and TRBJ2-1, with TRBD2 matching 8 bases. The V gene end was trimmed by 4 bases and the J gene end by 8 bases; junction bases not matched to a gene: 16. The CDR3 spans 17 residues. CDR1 is PRHDT, CDR2 FYEKMQ, per germline (reference sequence). CDR3 protein: CASSSFLFERGHHEQFF. The CDR3 DNA is TGTGCCAGCAGCTCGTTTTTATTCGAGCGGGGGCACCATGAGCAGTTCTTC. The full variable domain, its missing parts supplied by reference TRBV13 and TRBJ2-1, is AAGVIQSPRHLIKEKRETATLKCYPIPRHDTVYWYQQGPGQDPQFLISFYEKMQSDKGSIPDRFSAQQFSDYHSELNMSSLELGDSALYFCASSSFLFERGHHEQFFGPGTRLTVL.

The chain has TRBV6-1 and TRBJ2-7, with D possibly being TRBD2 (6 bases). This CDR3 is 13 amino acids long. CDR1 is MNHNS, CDR2 SASEGT, per germline. The V end lost 6 bases, the J end lost 0 bases, and 9 bases lay between the germline ends. Here the CDR3 DNA reads TGTGCCAGCAGGGGCGGGGTCTCCTACGAGCAGTACTTC. As protein: CASRGGVSYEQYF.

The V gene is TRBV5-1, the J gene TRBJ1-2, with unresolved D. Trimming removed 1 base from V and 1 base from J, with 8 bases in between. The CDR3 runs 14 residues. Per germline, CDR1 SGHRS and CDR2 YFSETQ. The CDR3 sequence is CASSLPDFNYGYTF. In DNA form, the CDR3 reads TGCGCCAGCAGCTTGCCCGACTTTAACTATGGCTACACCTTC.

This chain uses TRBV5-4 with TRBJ2-1, with 9 bases aligning to TRBD2. There are 15 residues in the CDR3. The germline V gene has CDR1 SGHNT and CDR2 YYREEE (reference sequence). V lost 2 bases and J lost 4; bases outside the gene matches: 4. The chain's CDR3 is CASSLRTSDYNEQFF. In DNA, the CDR3 is TGTGCCAGCAGCTTACGGACTAGCGATTACAATGAGCAGTTCTTC.

The V gene is TRBV29-1, the J gene TRBJ1-1, with D perhaps TRBD1 (6 bases). V was cut by 3 bases and J by 8 bases, with 10 bases left in between. Germline CDR1 reads SQVTM; CDR2 reads ANQGSEA. This CDR3 spans 11 amino acids. In DNA, the CDR3 is TGCAGCGTTGACCGTACAGGGGAAGCTTTCTTT. Translation gives CSVDRTGEAFF.

The rearrangement joins TRBV19 to TRBJ1-1; a possible D gene is TRBD1 (5 bases). The CDR3 extends over 14 amino acids. Germline lookup yields CDR1 LNHDA and CDR2 SQIVND (reference sequence). Trimming removed 3 bases at V and 0 bases at J, with 8 bases between. CDR3 DNA: TGTGCCAGTAGTATCAGACAGATGAACACTGAAGCTTTCTTT. Translated, it gives CASSIRQMNTEAFF.

This clone was counted once. The rearrangement joins TRBV10-1 to TRBJ1-5; TRBD1 matches at 11 bases. Germline V gene sequence: CDR1 WNHNN, CDR2 SYGVQD (reference sequence). V lost 8 bases and J lost 0; bases outside the gene matches: 6. This CDR3 spans 16 amino acids. The CDR3 nucleotides are TGCGCCAGCTGCCCAGGACAGGGGGCTAGCAATCAGCCCCAGCATTTT. Its protein product is CASCPGQGASNQPQHF.

V usage is TRBV7-9 and J usage is TRBJ1-4; 7 bases align to TRBD1. Germline CDR1 SEHNR, CDR2 FQNEAQ (reference sequence). V lost 5 bases, J lost 5 bases, and 5 bases stayed unmatched. The CDR3 sequence is 14 residues long. This CDR3 is CASSPAGGNEKLFF. CDR3 bases: TGTGCCAGCAGCCCCGCAGGGGGGAATGAAAAACTGTTTTTT.

This chain joins TRBV10-3 and TRBJ2-2; the match to TRBD2 covers 10 bases. The CDR3 is 19 amino acids. CDR1 ENHRY and CDR2 SYGVKD come from the germline V gene. The V gene end was trimmed by 3 bases and the J gene end by 7 bases; junction bases not matched to a gene: 17. CDR3 amino acids: CAISDGPIAGGPTDGELFF. The CDR3 bases are TGTGCCATCAGTGACGGACCTATAGCGGGGGGACCCACGGACGGGGAGCTGTTTTTT.

This clone has only one observation. The chain employs TRBV6-7 and TRBJ2-7; unclear D gene. TRBV6-7 is treated as an ORF (open reading frame) with a function not yet certain. The CDR3 runs 16 residues. Trimming removed 0 bases from V and 4 bases from J, with 16 bases in between. Here the CDR3 reads CASSYSSTLLRYEQYF. CDR3 bases: TGTGCCAGCAGTTACTCATCGACGCTCCTCAGGTACGAGCAGTACTTC.

This clone was picked up a small number of times. The V call is TRBV10-1, the J call TRBJ1-1; the D gene is possibly TRBD1 (5 bases). V lost 6 bases to trimming and J lost 8 bases, with 7 bases between them. The CDR3 is 10 residues long. From germline, CDR1 is WNHNN and CDR2 SYGVQD (reference sequence). CDR3 in DNA: TGCGCCAGCAGAGGACACGAAGCTTTCTTT. Translation: CASRGHEAFF.

The chain is built from TRBV19 and TRBJ2-2; TRBD1 matches at 8 bases. CDR1 is LNHDA, CDR2 SQIVND, per germline (reference sequence). J was trimmed by 1 base and V by 6 bases; bases with no gene match: 7. The CDR3 totals 16 residues. CDR3 sequence: CASRLRGTGNTGELFF. The CDR3 region has the DNA TGTGCCAGTAGGCTTCGGGGGACAGGGAACACCGGGGAGCTGTTTTTT.